This TCR beta chain was sequenced in a study of control samples from healthy donors and cancer patients. Profiling relied on immunoSEQ multiplex PCR, and the TCRdb table lists in-frame clones only, not all of them. The repertoire holds 400,000 to 500,000 clones, with around 90% as singletons. The table lists this clone with a few counts. Germline values: CDR1 MDHEN, CDR2 SYDVKM. This CDR3 spans 15 amino acids. With 8 bases removed from V and 5 bases from J, the gap between germline ends came to 18 bases. Source material: PBMCs. The clonotype was recovered from a man aged 35 to 55 with head and neck cancer. The V gene is TRBV28, the J gene TRBJ2-2; TRBD1 might be the D (7 bases). The CDR3 DNA is TGTGCCAGCCTCACTCAGGCAGGGGGGACCGGGGAGCTGTTTTTT. Translation gives CASLTQAGGTGELFF. The full variable domain, rest sourced from reference TRBV28 and TRBJ2-2, is DVKVTQSSRYLVKRTGEKVFLECVQDMDHENMFWYRQDPGLGLRLIYFSYDVKMKEKGDIPEGYSVSREKKERFSLILESASTNQTSMYLCASLTQAGGTGELFFGEGSRLTVL.